This T cell receptor (beta chain) stems from a study of human T cells and chemical hapten exposure. Study overall: Patch tests put 0.01% DPC on the upper back, and the results were checked at 6 days.

Single cDNA molecules in the library carried unique molecular identifiers attached during preparation. MiXCR, applied by TCRdb to the RACE reads, yields one record per CDR3 protein. The table lists around 300,000 distinct CDR3 sequences, roughly 6.9% of them singletons. Turning to this clonotype: Its specificity is not known.

Study-level findings and limits: While controls formed fewer of them, expanded TCRs formed significantly more large CDR3 similarity clusters.

This sample's time point: patch test 1, 2 weeks after DPC sensitization. Treatment: therapeutic diphenylcyclopropenone sensitization with weekly scalp DPC. The drawing of blood occurred before each patch test was applied. This TCR was recovered from a young woman with alopecia areata. Some clones in this sample may be carry-over from other donors' samples. This sample comprised whole blood, obtained in connection with sensitization to the hapten diphenylcyclopropenone (DPC).

For the CDR3, the DNA is TGTGCCAGCAGCTCCGACAGGGGGTGGACTGAAGCTTTCTTT. This sequence encodes CASSSDRGWTEAFF. V is TRBV7-9 and J is TRBJ1-1; 9 nucleotides align to TRBD1. CDR1 is SEHNR and CDR2 is FQNEAQ in the germline V gene (reference sequence). Trimming at V came to 4 bases and at J to 5 bases, leaving 5 bases not matched to a gene. This CDR3 comprises 14 residues.